The 30 T cell receptor beta chains below were found in one sample sequenced in a study of neurological immune-mediated disorders. From the 5' RACE reads, TCRdb called clonotypes with MiXCR, one entry per CDR3 protein. The sample carries 35,000 to 45,000 distinct CDR3 sequences, roughly 14% recorded once. Sample: PBMCs. All receptors come from a woman in her fifties or sixties with HTLV-1-associated myelopathy (HAM/TSP).

Many counts were recorded for this clonotype. V and J are TRBV7-2 and TRBJ1-2, with 7 positions matching TRBD1. This CDR3 has 15 amino acids. The germline V gene has CDR1 SGHTA and CDR2 FQGNSA. Trimming cost V 4 bases and J 7 bases; bases outside gene matches: 12. The CDR3 here is CASSSFGEGASGYTF. The CDR3 DNA reads TGTGCCAGCAGCTCGTTCGGGGAGGGGGCATCTGGCTACACCTTC.

Comments on this clonotype: The junction departs from the called germline gene at one end, perhaps through a read error. The chain recombines TRBV15 with TRBJ2-7, with D perhaps matching TRBD1 or TRBD2 (5 bases each). CDR3 length: 14 residues. Germline V lookup: CDR1 LNHNV, CDR2 YYDKDF (reference sequence). The CDR3 here is CVTSIDPGPYEQYF. DNA for the CDR3: TGTGTCACCAGCATAGACCCGGGACCTTACGAGCAGTACTTC.

This clonotype was observed many times. This sequence joins TRBV7-2 and TRBJ2-3; 7 bases line up with TRBD1. Germline assignment: CDR1 SGHTA and CDR2 FQGNSA. J gave up 6 bases and V 5 bases, and 14 bases lay outside the gene matches. The CDR3 has 16 amino acids. In DNA, the CDR3 is TGTGCCAGCAGCGCAACCCCGGACAGGCTTCGGGATACGCAGTATTTT. Its translation is CASSATPDRLRDTQYF.

At least ten counts were recorded for this clonotype. The rearrangement uses TRBV5-6 and TRBJ1-1; D is unclear. Germline V gives CDR1 SGHDT, CDR2 YYEEEE. The CDR3 contains 13 residues. V lost 2 bases to trimming and J lost 5 bases, with 10 bases between them. The CDR3 spells CASSLWKGTEAFF. As DNA, the CDR3 is TGTGCCAGCAGCTTATGGAAGGGTACTGAAGCTTTCTTT.

Many counts were recorded for this clonotype. The rearrangement uses TRBV12-3 or TRBV12-4 and TRBJ2-7; a possible D gene is TRBD2 (5 bases). The CDR3 totals 13 residues. Trimming pared 3 bases from V and 4 bases from J, leaving 10 bases between. In DNA, the CDR3 is TGTGCCAGCAGTTTCTCTCCGGGATACGAGCAGTACTTC. This encodes CASSFSPGYEQYF.

There are many counts of this clonotype. J is TRBJ1-3 and V is TRBV6-5; weak D call: TRBD1 (5 bases). Germline CDR1 is MNHEY and CDR2 is SVGAGI. The CDR3 sequence is 14 residues long. V gave up 7 bases and J gave up 0 bases, with 10 bases separating them. The CDR3 protein is CASTQGTSGNTIYF. As DNA, the CDR3 is TGTGCCAGCACCCAGGGAACCTCTGGAAACACCATATATTTT.

This clonotype was counted many times. The chain recombines TRBV7-9 with TRBJ1-5; no clear D gene. The V gene lost 8 bases and the J gene lost 3 bases, with 8 bases spanning the gap. The CDR3 totals 12 residues. Germline assignment: CDR1 SEHNR and CDR2 FQNEAQ (reference sequence). CDR3 bases: TGTGCCAGCGGGGTAGACAATCAGCCCCAGCATTTT. It yields the protein CASGVDNQPQHF.

This clonotype has ten or more counts. The chain employs TRBV5-1 and TRBJ1-4, with 7 bases aligning to TRBD1. Germline V gives CDR1 SGHRS, CDR2 YFSETQ. V gave up 4 bases and J gave up 8 bases; unmatched junction bases: 8. There are 14 residues in the CDR3. The CDR3 coding sequence is TGCGCCAGCAGCCGGGGACAGCGTTCCGAAAAACTGTTTTTT. It codes for CASSRGQRSEKLFF.

This clonotype was counted many times. The rearrangement uses TRBV29-1 and TRBJ2-5; TRBD1 aligns across 9 bases. Germline assignment: CDR1 SQVTM and CDR2 ANQGSEA. CDR3 length: 14 residues. V dropped 3 bases and J dropped 5; count of bases not matched to a gene: 7. The CDR3 bases are TGCAGCGTTGATTGGGGACAGGGCCCGGAGACCCAGTACTTC. It specifies CSVDWGQGPETQYF. Drawing the rest from reference TRBV29-1 and TRBJ2-5, the complete variable domain is SAVISQKPSRDICQRGTSLTIQCQVDSQVTMMFWYRQQPGQSLTLIATANQGSEATYESGFVIDKFPISRPNLTFSTLTVSNMSPEDSSIYLCSVDWGQGPETQYFGPGTRLLVL.

This clonotype showed up just once. A much larger clone sits a single nucleotide away, making a read error possible. V usage is TRBV4-3 and J usage is TRBJ1-1; D is ambiguous. V lost 1 base and J lost 4, with 10 bases in between. The germline V gene has CDR1 LGHNA and CDR2 YSLEER. The CDR3 extends over 14 amino acids. The CDR3 coding sequence is TGCGCCAGCAGCCAAGTGGTGGGGAGCACTGAAGCTTTCTTT. Its translation: CASSQVVGSTEAFF.

In this sample, this clonotype turned up many times. The CDR3 DNA is TGTGCCAGCAGCAAGGTCGTGGCAGGGTCGGGTTTCTTT. It encodes CASSKVVAGSGFF. The chain uses TRBV7-9 and TRBJ1-1; perhaps TRBD1 as D (5 bases). V shed 5 bases and J shed 13 bases, with 20 bases lying between them. The length of the CDR3 is 13 residues. In germline, CDR1 is SEHNR, CDR2 FQNEAQ (reference sequence).

V usage is TRBV6-6 and J usage is TRBJ1-2; TRBD1 agrees at 9 bases. CDR1 MNHNY and CDR2 SVGAGI come from the germline V gene (reference sequence). This CDR3 comprises 13 residues. Losses at the gene ends were 5 bases for V and 11 bases for J; bases not matched to a gene: 9. The CDR3 region has the DNA TGTGCCAGCAGTCACCGGACAGGGGTACGTTACACCTTC. This codes for CASSHRTGVRYTF.

Many counts were recorded for this clonotype. The gene calls are TRBV12-3 or TRBV12-4 and TRBJ2-1; D unresolved. This CDR3 is built from 12 residues. Trimming stripped 2 bases from V and 8 bases from J, with 7 bases between. The CDR3 spells CASSLPKDEQFF. The CDR3 nucleotides read TGTGCCAGCAGTTTACCCAAAGATGAGCAGTTCTTC.

This clonotype was observed at least ten times. This chain uses TRBV7-2 with TRBJ2-5; 8 bases line up with TRBD2. The V gene end was trimmed by 4 bases and the J gene end by 1 base; junction bases not matched to a gene: 5. Germline V gene data show CDR1 as SGHTA and CDR2 as FQGNSA. This CDR3 is built from 15 residues. Here the CDR3 reads CASSWAGGGQETQYF. The CDR3 DNA reads as TGTGCCAGCAGCTGGGCGGGGGGTGGCCAAGAGACCCAGTACTTC.

The sample holds many counts of this clonotype. This chain links TRBV20-1 with TRBJ2-5, with TRBD2 matching 7 bases. The ends lost 8 bases at V and 2 bases at J; junction bases unmatched: 8. Germline lookup yields CDR1 DFQATT and CDR2 SNEGSKA (reference sequence). The CDR3 is 13 residues long. The CDR3 bases are TGCAGTCCCACCGGGGGGTTGCAAGAGACCCAGTACTTC. Protein: CSPTGGLQETQYF.

This clonotype has at least ten counts. V gene TRBV5-4 combines with J gene TRBJ2-1, with 8 positions matching TRBD2. Trimming cost V 4 bases and J 7 bases; bases outside gene matches: 10. Germline assignment: CDR1 SGHNT and CDR2 YYREEE (reference sequence). CDR3 length: 15 amino acids. CDR3 in DNA: TGTGCCAGCAGCGGGGCGGGGGGCCCTACTAATGAGCAGTTCTTC. This sequence encodes CASSGAGGPTNEQFF.

This clonotype was seen at least ten times. This chain uses TRBV6-2 or TRBV6-3 with TRBJ2-5; 8 bases match TRBD2. Per the germline V gene, CDR1 is MNHEY and CDR2 is SVGEGT. The CDR3 length is 15 residues. Trimming at V came to 6 bases and at J to 5 bases, leaving 11 bases not matched to a gene. CDR3 residues: CASRASGGGIETQYF. The CDR3 DNA reads TGTGCCAGCAGAGCCAGCGGGGGTGGCATTGAGACCCAGTACTTC.

This clonotype showed up many times. The rearrangement uses TRBV20-1 and TRBJ2-3; no definite D call. This CDR3 comprises 13 residues. Germline CDR1 reads DFQATT; CDR2 reads SNEGSKA (reference sequence). V was pared by 1 base and J by 2 bases, with 7 bases between. The CDR3 reads CSARAGVTDTQYF. The CDR3 DNA reads as TGCAGTGCTAGAGCTGGGGTCACAGATACGCAGTATTTT.

This clonotype was seen repeatedly, ten times or more. The chain uses TRBV10-3 and TRBJ2-7; possibly TRBD1 for D (6 bases). V was clipped by 6 bases and J by 5 bases, with 17 bases between them. The CDR3 sequence is 14 residues long. The germline V gene has CDR1 ENHRY and CDR2 SYGVKD. The CDR3 region has the DNA TGTGCCATCAGACCCGACAGGAGGTTCCACGAGCAGTACTTC. Translation: CAIRPDRRFHEQYF.

This clonotype came up many times. This rearrangement joins TRBV20-1 to TRBJ1-1; tentatively, D is TRBD1 (5 bases). Trimming left V 6 bases short and J 2 bases short, with 16 bases between. Per the germline V gene, CDR1 is DFQATT and CDR2 is SNEGSKA (reference sequence). The CDR3 spans 14 residues. In DNA form, the CDR3 reads TGCAGTGCCCAAAGACAGCAACCAAACACTGAAGCTTTCTTT. Its protein is CSAQRQQPNTEAFF.

The chain employs TRBV5-1 and TRBJ1-5, with D possibly matching TRBD1 (5 bases). This CDR3 is 13 amino acids long. CDR1 and CDR2 from the germline V gene are SGHRS and YFSETQ. Trimming took 5 bases from V and 3 from J, leaving 9 bases between them. CDR3 residues: CASRTDPNQPQHF. The CDR3 nucleotides read TGCGCCAGCAGGACAGATCCCAATCAGCCCCAGCATTTT.

This clonotype was picked up many times. The chain carries TRBV6-4 and TRBJ1-5, with D maybe TRBD1 (5 bases). Trimming left V 6 bases short and J 3 bases short, with 9 bases between. The CDR3 spans 13 residues. Germline loops: CDR1 MRHNA, CDR2 SNTAGT. DNA of the CDR3: TGTGCCAGCAGCCTGGACATCAATCAGCCCCAGCATTTT. Translation gives CASSLDINQPQHF.

Notes on this clonotype: Since a much larger clone is just one base distant, this may be a read error. The chain combines TRBV7-2 with TRBJ2-1; D is uncertain. The CDR3 has 14 amino acids. The germline V gene encodes CDR1 SGHTA and CDR2 FQGNSA. The V gene lost 7 bases and the J gene lost 7 bases, with 17 bases spanning the gap. CDR3 in DNA: TGTGCCAGCACCATAGTCTACGGCGTTAATGAGCAGTTCTTC. Translation gives CASTIVYGVNEQFF. Using reference TRBV7-2 and TRBJ2-1 for the parts outside the CDR3, the full variable domain is GAGVSQSPSNKVTEKGKDVELRCDPISGHTALYWYRQSLGQGLEFLIYFQGNSAPDKSGLPSDRFSAERTGGSVSTLTIQRTQQEDSAVYLCASTIVYGVNEQFFGPGTRLTVL.

V is TRBV5-8 and J is TRBJ2-1; no clear D. Germline CDR1 SGHTS, CDR2 YDEGEE. V was cut by 0 bases and J by 0 bases, with 10 bases left in between. There are 16 residues in the CDR3. The chain's CDR3 is CASSLVLISSYNEQFF. In DNA form, the CDR3 reads TGTGCCAGCAGCTTGGTTCTCATTTCCTCCTACAATGAGCAGTTCTTC.

This clonotype showed up many times. The J gene is TRBJ2-1, the V gene TRBV27, with 9 bases lining up with TRBD2. The CDR3 loop spans 14 amino acids. The V gene's germline CDR1 is MNHEY and CDR2 SMNVEV (reference sequence). V lost 8 bases, J lost 2 bases, and 4 bases stayed unmatched. In nucleotides, the CDR3 is TGTGCCAGCCGTAGCGGGGGACCCTACAATGAGCAGTTCTTC. Amino acid sequence: CASRSGGPYNEQFF.

The table lists this clonotype with many counts. This rearrangement joins TRBV27 to TRBJ2-1, with D unresolved. The V end was cut by 4 bases, the J end by 6 bases, with 13 bases between. Germline-derived CDR1 and CDR2 are MNHEY and SMNVEV (reference sequence). The CDR3 extends over 14 amino acids. The DNA of the CDR3 is TGTGCCAGCAGTTCCGGAAGGCAGGTCAATGAGCAGTTCTTC. Protein: CASSSGRQVNEQFF.

At least ten counts were recorded for this clonotype. The chain carries TRBV6-2 or TRBV6-3 and TRBJ1-1; perhaps TRBD1 as D (5 bases). CDR1 and CDR2 from the germline V gene are MNHEY and SVGEGT. Trimming removed 8 bases from V and 5 bases from J, with 24 bases in between. The CDR3 covers 16 residues. CDR3 coding DNA: TGTGCCAGCGCGAGGACTGGGACGGACCAAAGGACTGAAGCTTTCTTT. The encoded protein is CASARTGTDQRTEAFF.

This clonotype was picked up many times. This chain connects TRBV20-1 to TRBJ1-1; possibly TRBD1 for D (6 bases). Germline-derived CDR1 and CDR2 are DFQATT and SNEGSKA (reference sequence). CDR3 length equals 14 residues. V was pared by 0 bases and J by 6 bases, with 14 bases between. CDR3 bases: TGCAGTGCTAGAGATGACCAGGGGTTAGCTGAAGCTTTCTTT. Translated: CSARDDQGLAEAFF.

Ten or more counts support this clonotype. The rearrangement links TRBV5-4 to TRBJ2-3; D is unclear. The CDR3 runs to 11 residues. The V gene lost 8 bases and the J gene lost 3 bases, with 7 bases spanning the gap. Per the germline V gene, CDR1 is SGHNT and CDR2 is YYREEE (reference sequence). The CDR3 region has the DNA TGTGCCAGTGGGTCGACAGATACGCAGTATTTT. Translated: CASGSTDTQYF. The whole variable domain, remainder taken from reference TRBV5-4 and TRBJ2-3, is ETGVTQSPTHLIKTRGQQVTLRCSSQSGHNTVSWYQQALGQGPQFIFQYYREEENGRGNFPPRFSGLQFPNYSSELNVNALELDDSALYLCASGSTDTQYFGPGTRLTVL.

In its sample, this clonotype was seen many times. The chain is built from TRBV12-3 or TRBV12-4 and TRBJ1-4; tentatively, D is TRBD1 (6 bases). This CDR3 region has 14 residues. Trimming removed 6 bases from V and 8 bases from J, with 16 bases in between. Written as DNA, the CDR3 is TGTGCCAGCAGATTCTCAGGGGCTGAGGAAAAACTGTTTTTT. Encoded protein: CASRFSGAEEKLFF.